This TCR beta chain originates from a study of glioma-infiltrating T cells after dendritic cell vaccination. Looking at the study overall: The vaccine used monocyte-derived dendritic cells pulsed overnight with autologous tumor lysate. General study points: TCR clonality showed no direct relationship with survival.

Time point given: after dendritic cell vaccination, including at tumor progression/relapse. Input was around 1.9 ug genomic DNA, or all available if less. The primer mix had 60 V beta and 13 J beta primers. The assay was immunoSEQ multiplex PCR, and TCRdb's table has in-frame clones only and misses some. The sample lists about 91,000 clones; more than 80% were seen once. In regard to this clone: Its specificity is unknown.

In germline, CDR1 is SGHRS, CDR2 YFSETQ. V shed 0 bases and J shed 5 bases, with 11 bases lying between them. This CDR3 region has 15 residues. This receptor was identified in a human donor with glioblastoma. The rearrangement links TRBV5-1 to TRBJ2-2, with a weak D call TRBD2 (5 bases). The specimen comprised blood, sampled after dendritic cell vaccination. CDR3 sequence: CASSLANEGTGELFF. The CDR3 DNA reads TGCGCCAGCAGCTTGGCCAACGAGGGAACCGGGGAGCTGTTTTTT.